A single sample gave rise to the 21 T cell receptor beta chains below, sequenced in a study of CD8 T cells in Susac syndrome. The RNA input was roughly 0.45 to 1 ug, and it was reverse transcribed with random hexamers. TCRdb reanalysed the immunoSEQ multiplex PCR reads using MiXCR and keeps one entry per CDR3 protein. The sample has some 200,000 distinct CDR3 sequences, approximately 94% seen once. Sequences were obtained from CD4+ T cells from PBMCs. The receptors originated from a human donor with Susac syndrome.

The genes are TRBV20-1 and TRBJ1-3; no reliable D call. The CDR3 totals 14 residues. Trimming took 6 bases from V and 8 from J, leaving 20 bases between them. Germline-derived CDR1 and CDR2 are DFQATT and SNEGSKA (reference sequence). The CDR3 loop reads CSASTGLTADTIYF. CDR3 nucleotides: TGCAGTGCCAGCACGGGCTTAACAGCGGACACCATATATTTT.

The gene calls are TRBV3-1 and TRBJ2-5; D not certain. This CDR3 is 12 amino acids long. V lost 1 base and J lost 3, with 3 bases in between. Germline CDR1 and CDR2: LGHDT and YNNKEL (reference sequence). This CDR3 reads CASSQVKETQYF. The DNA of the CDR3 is TGTGCCAGCAGCCAAGTTAAAGAGACCCAGTACTTC.

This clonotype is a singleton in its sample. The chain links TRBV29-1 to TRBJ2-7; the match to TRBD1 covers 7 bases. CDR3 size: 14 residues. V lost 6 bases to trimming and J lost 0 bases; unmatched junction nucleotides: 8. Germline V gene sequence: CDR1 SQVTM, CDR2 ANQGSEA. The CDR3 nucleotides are TGCAGCGTAGTCCCGGGACAGAGCTCCTACGAGCAGTACTTC. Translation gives CSVVPGQSSYEQYF.

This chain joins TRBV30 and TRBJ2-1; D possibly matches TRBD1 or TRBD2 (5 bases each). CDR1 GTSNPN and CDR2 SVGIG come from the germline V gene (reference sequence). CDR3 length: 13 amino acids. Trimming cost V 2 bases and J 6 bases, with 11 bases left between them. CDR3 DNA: TGTGCCTGGAGTAGAGGGGTCGGCAATGAGCAGTTCTTC. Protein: CAWSRGVGNEQFF.

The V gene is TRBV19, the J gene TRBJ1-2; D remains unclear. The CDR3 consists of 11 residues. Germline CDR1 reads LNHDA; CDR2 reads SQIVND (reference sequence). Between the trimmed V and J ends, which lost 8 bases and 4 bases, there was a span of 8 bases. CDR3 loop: CASGESYGYTF. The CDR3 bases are TGTGCCAGTGGCGAAAGCTATGGCTACACCTTC.

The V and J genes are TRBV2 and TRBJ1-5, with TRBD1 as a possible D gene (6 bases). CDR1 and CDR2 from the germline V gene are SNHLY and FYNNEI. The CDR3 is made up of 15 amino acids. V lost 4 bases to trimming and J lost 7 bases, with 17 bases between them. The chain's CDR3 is CASSGFPGAGQPQHF. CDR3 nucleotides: TGTGCCAGCAGTGGTTTCCCAGGGGCAGGGCAGCCCCAGCATTTT. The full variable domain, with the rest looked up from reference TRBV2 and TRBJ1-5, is EPEVTQTPSHQVTQMGQEVILRCVPISNHLYFYWYRQILGQKVEFLVSFYNNEISEKSEIFDDQFSVERPDGSNFTLKIRSTKLEDSAMYFCASSGFPGAGQPQHFGDGTRLSIL.

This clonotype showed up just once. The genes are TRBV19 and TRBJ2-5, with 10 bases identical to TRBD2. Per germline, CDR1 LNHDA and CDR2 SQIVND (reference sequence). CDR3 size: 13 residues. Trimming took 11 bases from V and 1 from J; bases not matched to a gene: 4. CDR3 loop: CAAAGGRQETQYF. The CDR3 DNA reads TGTGCCGCAGCGGGGGGGCGCCAAGAGACCCAGTACTTC.

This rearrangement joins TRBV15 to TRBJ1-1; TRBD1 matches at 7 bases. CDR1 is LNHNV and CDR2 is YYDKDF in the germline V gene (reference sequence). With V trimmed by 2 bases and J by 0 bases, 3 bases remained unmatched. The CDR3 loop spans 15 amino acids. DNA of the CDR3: TGTGCCACCAGCAGATATACAGGGGTGAACACTGAAGCTTTCTTT. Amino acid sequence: CATSRYTGVNTEAFF.

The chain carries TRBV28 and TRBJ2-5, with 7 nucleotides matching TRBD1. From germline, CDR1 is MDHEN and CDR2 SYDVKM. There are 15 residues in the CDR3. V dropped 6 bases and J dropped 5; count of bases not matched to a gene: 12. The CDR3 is CASRSTGFQSETQYF. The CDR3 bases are TGTGCCAGCAGATCGACAGGGTTTCAGTCGGAGACCCAGTACTTC.

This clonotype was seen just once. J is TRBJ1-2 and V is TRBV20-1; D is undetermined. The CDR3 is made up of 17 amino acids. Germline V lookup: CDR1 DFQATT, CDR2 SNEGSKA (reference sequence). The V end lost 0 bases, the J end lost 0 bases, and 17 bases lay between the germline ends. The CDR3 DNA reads TGCAGTGCTAGAGATGCGCAGCCCTTACCTTCTAACTATGGCTACACCTTC. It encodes CSARDAQPLPSNYGYTF.

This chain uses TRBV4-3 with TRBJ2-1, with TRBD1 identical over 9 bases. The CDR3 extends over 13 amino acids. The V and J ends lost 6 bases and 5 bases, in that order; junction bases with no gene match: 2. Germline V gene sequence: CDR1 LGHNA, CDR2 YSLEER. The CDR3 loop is CASRRTGDNEQFF. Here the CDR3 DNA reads TGCGCCAGCAGGAGGACAGGGGACAATGAGCAGTTCTTC.

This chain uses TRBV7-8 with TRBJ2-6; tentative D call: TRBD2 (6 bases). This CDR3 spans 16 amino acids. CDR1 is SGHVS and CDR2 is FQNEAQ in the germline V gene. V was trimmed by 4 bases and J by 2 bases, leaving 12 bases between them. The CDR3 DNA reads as TGTGCCAGCAGCTCCGGCGGGGTGGCTGGGGCCAACGTCCTGACTTTC. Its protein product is CASSSGGVAGANVLTF. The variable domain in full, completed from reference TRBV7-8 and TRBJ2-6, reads GAGVSQSPRYKVAKRGQDVALRCDPISGHVSLFWYQQALGQGPEFLTYFQNEAQLDKSGLPSDRFFAERPEGSVSTLKIQRTQQEDSAVYLCASSSGGVAGANVLTFGAGSRLTVL.

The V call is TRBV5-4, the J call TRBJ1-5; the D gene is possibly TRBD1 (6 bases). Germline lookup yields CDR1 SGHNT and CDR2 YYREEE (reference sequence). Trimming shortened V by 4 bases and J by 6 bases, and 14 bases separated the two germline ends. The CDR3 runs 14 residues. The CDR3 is CASSPDLGGQPQHF. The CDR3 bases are TGTGCCAGCAGCCCTGATCTAGGGGGTCAGCCCCAGCATTTT.

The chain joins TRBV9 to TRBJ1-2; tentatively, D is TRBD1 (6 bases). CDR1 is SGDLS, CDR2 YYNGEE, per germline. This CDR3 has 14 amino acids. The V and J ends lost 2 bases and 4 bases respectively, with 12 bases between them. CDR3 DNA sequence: TGTGCCAGCAGCGTGATGGGGGCTAGCTATGGCTACACCTTC. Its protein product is CASSVMGASYGYTF. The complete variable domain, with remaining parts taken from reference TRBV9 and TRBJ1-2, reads DSGVTQTPKHLITATGQRVTLRCSPRSGDLSVYWYQQSLDQGLQFLIQYYNGEERAKGNILERFSAQQFPDLHSELNLSSLELGDSALYFCASSVMGASYGYTFGSGTRLTVV.

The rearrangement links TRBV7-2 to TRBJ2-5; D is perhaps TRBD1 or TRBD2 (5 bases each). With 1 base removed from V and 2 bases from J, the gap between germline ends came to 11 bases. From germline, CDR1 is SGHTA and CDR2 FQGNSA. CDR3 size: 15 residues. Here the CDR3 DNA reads TGTGCCAGCAGCTTAGTTCGGGGCTATCAAGAGACCCAGTACTTC. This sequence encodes CASSLVRGYQETQYF.

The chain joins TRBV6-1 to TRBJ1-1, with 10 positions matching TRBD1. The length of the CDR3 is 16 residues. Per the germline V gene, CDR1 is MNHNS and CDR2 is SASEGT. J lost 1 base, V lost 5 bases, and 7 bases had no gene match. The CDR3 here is CASSLGQGIGNTEAFF. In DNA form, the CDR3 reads TGTGCCAGCAGTCTGGGACAGGGGATTGGGAACACTGAAGCTTTCTTT.

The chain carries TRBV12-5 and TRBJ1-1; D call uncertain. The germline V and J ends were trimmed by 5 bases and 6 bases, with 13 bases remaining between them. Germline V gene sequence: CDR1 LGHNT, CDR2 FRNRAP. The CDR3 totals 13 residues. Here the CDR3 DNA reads TGTGCTAGTGGTCCCCGGTTGATGGCTGAAGCTTTCTTT. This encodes CASGPRLMAEAFF. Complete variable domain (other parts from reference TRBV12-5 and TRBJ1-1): DARVTQTPRHKVTEMGQEVTMRCQPILGHNTVFWYRQTMMQGLELLAYFRNRAPLDDSGMPKDRFSAEMPDATLATLKIQPSEPRDSAVYFCASGPRLMAEAFFGQGTRLTVV.

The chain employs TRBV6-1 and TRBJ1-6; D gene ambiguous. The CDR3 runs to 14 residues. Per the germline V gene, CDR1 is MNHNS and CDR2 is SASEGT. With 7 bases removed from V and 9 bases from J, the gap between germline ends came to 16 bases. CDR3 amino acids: CASTTTGLGSPLHF. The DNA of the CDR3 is TGTGCCAGCACCACTACCGGGTTGGGTTCACCCCTCCACTTT.

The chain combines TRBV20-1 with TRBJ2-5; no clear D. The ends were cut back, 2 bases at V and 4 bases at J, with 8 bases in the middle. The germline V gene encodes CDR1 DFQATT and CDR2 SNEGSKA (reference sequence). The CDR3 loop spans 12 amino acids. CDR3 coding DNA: TGCAGTGCTAGACCAGGCCCAGAGACCCAGTACTTC. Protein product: CSARPGPETQYF.

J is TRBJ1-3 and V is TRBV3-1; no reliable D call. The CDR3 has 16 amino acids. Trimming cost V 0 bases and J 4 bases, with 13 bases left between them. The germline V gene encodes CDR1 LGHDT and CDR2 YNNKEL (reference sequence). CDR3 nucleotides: TGTGCCAGCAGCCAAGATCTCGGCAGCCCGGGAAACACCATATATTTT. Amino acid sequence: CASSQDLGSPGNTIYF.

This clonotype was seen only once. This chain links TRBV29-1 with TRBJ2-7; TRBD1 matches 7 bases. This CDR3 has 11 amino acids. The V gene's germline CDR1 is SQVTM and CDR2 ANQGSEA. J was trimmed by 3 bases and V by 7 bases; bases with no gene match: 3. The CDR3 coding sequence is TGCAGCGCACACAGGGGCTACGAGCAGTACTTC. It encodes CSAHRGYEQYF.